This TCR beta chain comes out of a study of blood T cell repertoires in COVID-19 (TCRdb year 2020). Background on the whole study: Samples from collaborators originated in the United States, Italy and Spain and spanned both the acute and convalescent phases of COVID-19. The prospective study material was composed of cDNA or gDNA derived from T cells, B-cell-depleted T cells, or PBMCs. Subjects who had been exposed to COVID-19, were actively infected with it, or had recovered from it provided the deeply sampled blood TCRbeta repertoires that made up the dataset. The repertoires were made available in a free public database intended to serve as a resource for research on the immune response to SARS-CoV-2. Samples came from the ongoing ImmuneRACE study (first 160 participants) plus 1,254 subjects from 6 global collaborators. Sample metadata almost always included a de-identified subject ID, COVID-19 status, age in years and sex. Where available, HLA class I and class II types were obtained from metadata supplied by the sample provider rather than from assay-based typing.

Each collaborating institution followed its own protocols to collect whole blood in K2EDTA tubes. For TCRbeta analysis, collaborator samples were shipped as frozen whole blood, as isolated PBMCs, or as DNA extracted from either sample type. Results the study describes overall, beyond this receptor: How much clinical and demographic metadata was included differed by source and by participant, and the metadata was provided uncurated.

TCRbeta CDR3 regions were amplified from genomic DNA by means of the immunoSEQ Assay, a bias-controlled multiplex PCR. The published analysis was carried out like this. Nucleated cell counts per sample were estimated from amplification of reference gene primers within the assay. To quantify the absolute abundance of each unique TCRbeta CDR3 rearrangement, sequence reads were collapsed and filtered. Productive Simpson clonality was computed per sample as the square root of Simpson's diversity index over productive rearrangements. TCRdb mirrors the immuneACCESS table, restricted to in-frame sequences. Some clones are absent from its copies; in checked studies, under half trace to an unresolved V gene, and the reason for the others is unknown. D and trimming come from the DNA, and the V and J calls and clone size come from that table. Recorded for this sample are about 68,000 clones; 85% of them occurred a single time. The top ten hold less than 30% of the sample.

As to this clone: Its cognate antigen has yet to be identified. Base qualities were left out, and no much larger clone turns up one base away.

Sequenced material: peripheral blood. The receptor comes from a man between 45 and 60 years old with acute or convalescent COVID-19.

The CDR3 region reads CASSLRRQGGEAFF. The nucleotides are TGTGCCAGCAGCTTGAGGCGACAGGGGGGTGAAGCTTTCTTT. The sequence joins TRBV5-8 to TRBJ1-1, with TRBD1 identical over 9 junction bases. CDR1 and CDR2 (SGHTS, YDEGEE) derive from the germline V gene. The CDR3 numbers 14 residues from cysteine through phenylalanine. Of all the DNA, just the CDR3 is kept, 42 bases in frame from base 1. The V end gives up 1 base and the J end 7 bases, leaving 5 bases in the junction not matched to a gene.